Shown below are 2 T cell receptor beta chains from a single sample sequenced in a study of blood T cell repertoires in COVID-19. Here immunoSEQ multiplex PCR was the method, and the copy in TCRdb shows in-frame clones only, minus some. The repertoire holds some 150,000 clones, more than 80% seen once, with roughly 2% in the top ten. The sequenced sample consisted of peripheral blood. These receptors were obtained from an older man with acute or convalescent COVID-19.

Only one count was recorded for this clone. The chain carries TRBV5-1 and TRBJ1-1; D may be TRBD1 (6 bases). Looked up from germline, CDR1 is SGHRS and CDR2 is YFSETQ. V gave up 3 bases and J gave up 7 bases, with 16 bases separating them. This CDR3 comprises 14 residues. The CDR3 DNA follows: TGCGCCAGCAGCTGGGGTGCGGGAGGGGGTGAAGCTTTCTTT. Translating it yields CASSWGAGGGEAFF.

The chain employs TRBV7-3 and TRBJ2-1, with TRBD2 matching over 7 bases. Unmatched junction bases numbered 4, after V lost 5 bases and J lost 6 bases. Germline lookup yields CDR1 SGHTA and CDR2 FQGTGA. The CDR3 spans 13 residues. CDR3 nucleotide sequence: TGTGCCAGCAGCATTGGACTAGGCAATGAGCAGTTCTTC. This encodes CASSIGLGNEQFF. Full variable domain (missing parts from reference TRBV7-3 and TRBJ2-1): GAGVSQTPSNKVTEKGKYVELRCDPISGHTALYWYRQSLGQGPEFLIYFQGTGAADDSGLPNDRFFAVRPEGSVSTLKIQRTERGDSAVYLCASSIGLGNEQFFGPGTRLTVL.